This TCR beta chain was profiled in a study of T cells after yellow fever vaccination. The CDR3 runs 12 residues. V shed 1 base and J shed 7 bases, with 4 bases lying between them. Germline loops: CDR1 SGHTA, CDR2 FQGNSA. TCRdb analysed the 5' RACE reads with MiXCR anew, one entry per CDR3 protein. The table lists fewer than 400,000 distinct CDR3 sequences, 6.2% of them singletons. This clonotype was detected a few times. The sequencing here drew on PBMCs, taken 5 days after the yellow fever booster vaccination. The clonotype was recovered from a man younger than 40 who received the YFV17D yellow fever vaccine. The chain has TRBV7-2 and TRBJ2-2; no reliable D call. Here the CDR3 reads CASSLDVGELFF. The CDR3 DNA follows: TGTGCCAGCAGCTTAGACGTCGGGGAGCTGTTTTTT.